A selection of T cell receptor beta chains follows, all from one sample in a study of cytotoxic CD8 clonotypes in ibrutinib-treated CLL. This table comes from immunoSEQ multiplex PCR, and its TCRdb copy is limited to in-frame clones, with some not included. The sample includes about 84,000 clones, 85% to 90% of them seen just once. Sample: PBMCs, taken before ibrutinib treatment. Receptors were obtained from a human donor with chronic lymphocytic leukemia. Both conserved end residues are part of each CDR3. A D gene is named only where the DNA matches it firmly. The listing skips clone size in some rows; elsewhere it reads once, few, many or a size class.

DNA	CDR3	D	size	V	J
TGTGCCAGCAGCCCCGTAGCGGGGAACTTACAGTACTTC	CASSPVAGNLQYF	TRBD2	NA	TRBV7-3	TRBJ2-7
TGTGCCAGCAGCCCAGGACTAGCGGGAGAATGGGAGCAGTTCTTC	CASSPGLAGEWEQFF	TRBD2	NA	TRBV5-4	TRBJ2-1
TGTGCCAGCAGGGGGGTGGCTGAATGGGTCTACGAGCAGTACTTC	CASRGVAEWVYEQYF	NA	NA	TRBV28	TRBJ2-7
TGCGCCAGCACCGACGAGGCTAATCTACCCTACGAGCAGTACTTC	CASTDEANLPYEQYF	NA	NA	TRBV5-1	TRBJ2-7
TGCGCCAGCAGCTTGGCGGTAGGGGATGGGGAAGAGACCCAGTACTTC	CASSLAVGDGEETQYF	NA	NA	TRBV5-1	TRBJ2-5
TGCAGCGCTGAGGGACAGGGCCGCCCCGATGAGCAGTTCTTC	CSAEGQGRPDEQFF	TRBD1	NA	TRBV29-1	TRBJ2-1
TGTGCCAGCAACGAGGGCGGTAGCAATCAGCCCCAGCATTTT	CASNEGGSNQPQHF	NA	few	TRBV6-6	TRBJ1-5
TGTGCCAGTAGTATAGAAGGGCAGATCTATGGCTACACCTTC	CASSIEGQIYGYTF	NA	NA	TRBV19	TRBJ1-2
TGTGCCAGTGTAGCGGGAGGGCCCGGCGAGCAGTACTTC	CASVAGGPGEQYF	TRBD2	NA	TRBV7-8	TRBJ2-7
TGTGCCAGCCTCAGTGGGGGAACAGATACGCAGTATTTT	CASLSGGTDTQYF	NA	NA	TRBV6-5	TRBJ2-3
TGTGCCAGCAGCTTGGTCGGACAGGGGGGGATGGATCAGCCCCAGCATTTT	CASSLVGQGGMDQPQHF	TRBD1	NA	TRBV5-8	TRBJ1-5
TGTGCCAGCAGCTTATGGACTCAAGAGACCCAGTACTTC	CASSLWTQETQYF	NA	NA	TRBV11-3	TRBJ2-5
TGTGCCAGCAGCCTGAGAGGGCTGGGCAGCCAAGAGACCCAGTACTTC	CASSLRGLGSQETQYF	NA	NA	TRBV5-6	TRBJ2-5
TGCGCCAGCAGCCAAGAATCATACACAACTAGCGGGAGGCAGGATGAGCAGTTCTTC	CASSQESYTTSGRQDEQFF	TRBD2	once	TRBV4-3	TRBJ2-1
TGTGCCAGCTTATCGACAGCGTACACTGAAGCTTTCTTT	CASLSTAYTEAFF	NA	NA	TRBV7-2	TRBJ1-1
TGTGCCAGTAGTATACGACAAGGGACATACACAGATACGCAGTATTTT	CASSIRQGTYTDTQYF	NA	NA	TRBV19	TRBJ2-3
TGTGCCAGCAGTGAACGGACTAGTTCAGGGCGCTACAATGAGCAGTTCTTC	CASSERTSSGRYNEQFF	TRBD2	NA	TRBV27	TRBJ2-1
TGTGCCAGCAGTGCCAGAGGGACAGGCTTCAATCAGCCCCAGCATTTT	CASSARGTGFNQPQHF	TRBD1	NA	TRBV27	TRBJ1-5
TGTGCCAGCAGCTCCGGCGGGAGGGATGGAGATACGCAGTATTTT	CASSSGGRDGDTQYF	TRBD2	NA	TRBV9	TRBJ2-3
TGCAGTGCTAGAGCAGGCGGGCCCCAGCATTTT	CSARAGGPQHF	NA	NA	TRBV20-1	TRBJ1-5
TGTGCCAGCAGTCCCTTCGGGACAGACACCGGGGAGCTGTTTTTT	CASSPFGTDTGELFF	TRBD1	NA	TRBV27	TRBJ2-2
TGTGCCAGCAGTGCTGACAGGGTCTATGGCTACACCTTC	CASSADRVYGYTF	TRBD1	NA	TRBV28	TRBJ1-2
TGTGCCAGCAGCGGCGGACAGGGGGCCGTAAACTATGGCTACACCTTC	CASSGGQGAVNYGYTF	TRBD1	NA	TRBV9	TRBJ1-2
TGCAGCGTTGAAGATGGAGACAGCTCTGGAAACACCATATATTTT	CSVEDGDSSGNTIYF	NA	NA	TRBV29-1	TRBJ1-3
TGTGCCAGCAGCCGGACAGGGGTTCGCACCGGGGAGCTGTTTTTT	CASSRTGVRTGELFF	TRBD1	NA	TRBV11-2	TRBJ2-2
TGTGCCAGCCTGGCGATCCAAGAGACCCAGTACTTC	CASLAIQETQYF	NA	NA	TRBV7-9	TRBJ2-5
TGTGCCAGCTCACTAGATGTCGGGGCTGAAGCTTTCTTT	CASSLDVGAEAFF	NA	NA	TRBV18	TRBJ1-1
TGTGCCAGCAGCGTAGGCACAGGGGCCTACGAGCAGTACTTC	CASSVGTGAYEQYF	TRBD1	NA	TRBV9	TRBJ2-7
TGCAGCGCCCCCTCCCGGGGCACAGATACGCAGTATTTT	CSAPSRGTDTQYF	NA	NA	TRBV29-1	TRBJ2-3